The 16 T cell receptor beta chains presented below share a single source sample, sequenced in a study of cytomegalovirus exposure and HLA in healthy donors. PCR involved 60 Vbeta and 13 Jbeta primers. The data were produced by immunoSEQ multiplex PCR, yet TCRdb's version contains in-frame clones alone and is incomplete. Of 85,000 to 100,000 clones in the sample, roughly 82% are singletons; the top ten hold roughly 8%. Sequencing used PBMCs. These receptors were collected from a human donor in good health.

CDR3 sequence (DNA): TGTGCAAGTCGCTATGGATACCAGGGGTTTGGGGAGACCCAGTACTTC. Amino acids: CASRYGYQGFGETQYF. The chain employs TRBV12-2 and TRBJ2-5; TRBD1 is the table's D call and was not checked against the DNA. TRBV12-2 is given as a pseudogene. The CDR3 has 16 amino acids.

The CDR3 protein is CASQGSNEQFF. DNA of the CDR3: TGTGCCAGTCAGGGTTCCAATGAGCAGTTCTTC. The chain carries TRBV19 and TRBJ2-1; TRBD1 might be the D (5 bases). Trimming took 8 bases from V and 6 from J, leaving 8 bases between them. The CDR3 sequence is 11 residues long. CDR1 and CDR2 (germline): LNHDA, SQIVND (reference sequence). Variable domain in full (rest from reference TRBV19 and TRBJ2-1): DGGITQSPKYLFRKEGQNVTLSCEQNLNHDAMYWYRQDPGQGLRLIYYSQIVNDFQKGDIAEGYSVSREKKESFPLTVTSAQKNPTAFYLCASQGSNEQFFGPGTRLTVL.

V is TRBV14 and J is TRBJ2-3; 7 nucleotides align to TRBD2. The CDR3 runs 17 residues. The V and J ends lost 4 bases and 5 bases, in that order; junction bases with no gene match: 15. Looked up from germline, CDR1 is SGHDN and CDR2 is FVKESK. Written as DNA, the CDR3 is TGTGCCAGCAGCCCGACCATCGGGGGGTGGTTAGGAGATACGCAGTATTTT. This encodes CASSPTIGGWLGDTQYF.

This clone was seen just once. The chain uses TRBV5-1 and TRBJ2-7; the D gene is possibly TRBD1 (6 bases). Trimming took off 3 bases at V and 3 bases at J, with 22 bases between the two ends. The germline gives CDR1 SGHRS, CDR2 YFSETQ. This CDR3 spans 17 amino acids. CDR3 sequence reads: CASSSLLIGQTDYEQYF. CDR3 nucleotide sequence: TGCGCCAGCAGCTCACTTTTAATCGGACAGACCGACTACGAGCAGTACTTC.

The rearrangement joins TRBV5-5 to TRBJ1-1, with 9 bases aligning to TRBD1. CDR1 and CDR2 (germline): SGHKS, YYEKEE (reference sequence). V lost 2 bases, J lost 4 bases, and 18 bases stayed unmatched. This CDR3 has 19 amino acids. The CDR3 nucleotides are TGTGCCAGCAGCTTCCTACCGCGGACAGGGGTGGTCCAATCCACTGAAGCTTTCTTT. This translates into CASSFLPRTGVVQSTEAFF.

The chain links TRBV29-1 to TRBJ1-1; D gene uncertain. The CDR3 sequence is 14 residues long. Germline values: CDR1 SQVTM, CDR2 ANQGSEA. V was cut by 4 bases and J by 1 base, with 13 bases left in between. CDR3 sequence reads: CSVVQAGGNTEAFF. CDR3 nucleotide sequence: TGCAGCGTTGTTCAGGCAGGAGGGAACACTGAAGCTTTCTTT.

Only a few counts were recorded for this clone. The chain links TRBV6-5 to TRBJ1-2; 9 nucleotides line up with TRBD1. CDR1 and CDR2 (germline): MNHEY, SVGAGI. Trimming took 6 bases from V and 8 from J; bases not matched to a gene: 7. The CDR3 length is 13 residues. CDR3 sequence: CASSRQGDWGYTF. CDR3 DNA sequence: TGTGCCAGCAGCAGACAGGGGGATTGGGGCTACACCTTC.

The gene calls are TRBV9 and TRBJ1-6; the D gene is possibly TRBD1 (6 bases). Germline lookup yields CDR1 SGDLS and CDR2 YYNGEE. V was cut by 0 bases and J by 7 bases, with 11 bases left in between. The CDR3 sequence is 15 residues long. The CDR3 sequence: CASSVEGRGNSPLHF. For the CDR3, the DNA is TGTGCCAGCAGCGTAGAGGGCAGGGGAAATTCACCCCTCCACTTT.

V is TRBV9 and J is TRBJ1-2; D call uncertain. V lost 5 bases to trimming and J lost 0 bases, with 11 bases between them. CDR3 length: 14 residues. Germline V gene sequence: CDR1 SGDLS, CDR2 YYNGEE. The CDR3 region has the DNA TGTGCCAGCAGGACACATGGATCTAACTATGGCTACACCTTC. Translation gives CASRTHGSNYGYTF.

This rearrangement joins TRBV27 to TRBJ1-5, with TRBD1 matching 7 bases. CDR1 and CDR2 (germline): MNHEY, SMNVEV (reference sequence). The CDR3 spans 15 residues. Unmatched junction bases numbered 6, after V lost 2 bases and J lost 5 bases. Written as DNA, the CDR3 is TGTGCCAGCAGTTTAGATCCACAGGGGTATCAGCCCCAGCATTTT. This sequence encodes CASSLDPQGYQPQHF.

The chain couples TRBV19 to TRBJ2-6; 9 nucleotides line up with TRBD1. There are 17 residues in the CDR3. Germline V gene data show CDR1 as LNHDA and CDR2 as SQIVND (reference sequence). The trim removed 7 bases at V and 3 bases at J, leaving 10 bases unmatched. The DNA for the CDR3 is TGTGCCAGTACCCCGGGACAGGGAATCGGTGGGGCCAACGTCCTGACTTTC. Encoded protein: CASTPGQGIGGANVLTF. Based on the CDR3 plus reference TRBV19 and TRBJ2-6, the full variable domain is DGGITQSPKYLFRKEGQNVTLSCEQNLNHDAMYWYRQDPGQGLRLIYYSQIVNDFQKGDIAEGYSVSREKKESFPLTVTSAQKNPTAFYLCASTPGQGIGGANVLTFGAGSRLTVL.

In DNA, the CDR3 is TGTGCCAGCAGATTACAGACAGGGGGCCCCTACAATGAGCAGTTCTTC. Amino acids: CASRLQTGGPYNEQFF. The J gene is TRBJ2-1, the V gene TRBV27; TRBD1 aligns across 10 bases. Germline-derived CDR1 and CDR2 are MNHEY and SMNVEV (reference sequence). The CDR3 is 16 amino acids. J lost 2 bases, V lost 6 bases, and 7 bases had no gene match.

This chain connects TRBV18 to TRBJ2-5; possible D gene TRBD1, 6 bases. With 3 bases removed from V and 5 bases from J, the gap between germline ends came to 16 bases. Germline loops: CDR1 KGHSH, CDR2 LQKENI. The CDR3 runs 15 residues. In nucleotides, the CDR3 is TGTGCCAGCTCACCCGGGACATCCCGTTGGGAGACCCAGTACTTC. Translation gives CASSPGTSRWETQYF.

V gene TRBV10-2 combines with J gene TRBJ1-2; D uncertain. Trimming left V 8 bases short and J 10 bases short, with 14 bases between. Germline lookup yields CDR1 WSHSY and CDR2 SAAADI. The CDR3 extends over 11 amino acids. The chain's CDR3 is CASWAGWIYTF. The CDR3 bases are TGCGCCAGCTGGGCCGGCTGGATCTACACCTTC.

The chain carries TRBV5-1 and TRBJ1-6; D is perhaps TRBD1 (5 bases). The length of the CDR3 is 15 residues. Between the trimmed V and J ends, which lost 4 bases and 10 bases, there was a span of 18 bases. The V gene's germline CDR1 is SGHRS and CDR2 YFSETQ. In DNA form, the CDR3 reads TGCGCCAGCAGCCCGTCGACACAGCAGGGATCACCCCTCCACTTT. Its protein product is CASSPSTQQGSPLHF.

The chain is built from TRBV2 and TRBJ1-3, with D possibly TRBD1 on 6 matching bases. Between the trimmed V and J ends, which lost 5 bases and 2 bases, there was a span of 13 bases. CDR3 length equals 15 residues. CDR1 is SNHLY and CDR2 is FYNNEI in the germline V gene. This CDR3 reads CASSQSQGTGNTIYF. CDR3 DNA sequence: TGTGCCAGCAGTCAAAGTCAGGGGACTGGAAACACCATATATTTT.